This TCR beta chain was recorded in a study of cytomegalovirus exposure and HLA in healthy donors. Whole-study results and caveats: Immune exposure information available was restricted to CMV serostatus.

Turning to this clone: Antigen specificity is unknown.

The CDR3 is made up of 14 amino acids. After removal of 3 bases from V and 1 base from J, the junction contained 2 bases not matched to a gene. The germline gives CDR1 SGHRS, CDR2 YFSETQ. The PCR employed 60 Vbeta primers together with 13 Jbeta primers. The protocol was immunoSEQ multiplex PCR, while the TCRdb copy is restricted to in-frame clones and leaves out a portion. The data contain about 180,000 clones, about 69% of them singletons. The TCR sequence derives from a male donor in good health and CMV-seronegative. The sequenced material came from PBMCs. The gene calls are TRBV5-1 and TRBJ1-2; TRBD1 matches 8 bases. In DNA, the CDR3 is TGCGCCAGCAGCTCCACAGGGGGTAACTATGGCTACACCTTC. Translating it yields CASSSTGGNYGYTF.